The 20 T cell receptor beta chains below all came from one sample that was sequenced in a study of cytomegalovirus exposure and HLA in healthy donors. 13 Jbeta primers and 60 Vbeta primers were used for the PCR. Profiling relied on immunoSEQ multiplex PCR, and the TCRdb table lists in-frame clones only, not all of them. The table lists roughly 80,000 clones, roughly 76% of them singletons. The sequenced sample was PBMCs. The receptors derive from a woman in her twenties or thirties in good health and CMV-seronegative.

J is TRBJ1-3 and V is TRBV25-1; perhaps TRBD1 as D (5 bases). There are 15 residues in the CDR3. Germline assignment: CDR1 MGHDK and CDR2 SYGVNS. V shed 2 bases and J shed 2 bases, with 10 bases lying between them. CDR3 nucleotides: TGTGCCAGCAGTGAACCCGCAGGGACTGGAAACACCATATATTTT. Encoded protein: CASSEPAGTGNTIYF.

The J gene is TRBJ2-5, the V gene TRBV5-1; TRBD2 matches at 11 bases. Germline CDR1 is SGHRS and CDR2 is YFSETQ. The CDR3 length is 17 residues. The V and J ends lost 0 bases and 3 bases, in that order; junction bases with no gene match: 7. The DNA for the CDR3 is TGCGCCAGCAGCTTGGAACTAGCGGGAGTCGGCAAAGAGACCCAGTACTTC. It yields the protein CASSLELAGVGKETQYF.

This clone has just a few counts. This chain joins TRBV11-2 and TRBJ1-5; 10 bases match TRBD1. J lost 0 bases, V lost 1 base, and 0 bases had no gene match. CDR1 and CDR2 (germline): SGHAT, FQNNGV. This CDR3 comprises 16 residues. The CDR3 DNA reads as TGTGCCAGCAGCTTAGGGACAGGGGGTAGCAATCAGCCCCAGCATTTT. Translated: CASSLGTGGSNQPQHF.

This clone was detected only once. The chain employs TRBV30 and TRBJ1-2, with D tentatively TRBD1 (6 bases). From germline, CDR1 is GTSNPN and CDR2 SVGIG (reference sequence). The CDR3 contains 11 residues. Between the trimmed V and J ends, which lost 5 bases and 7 bases, there was a span of 11 bases. The DNA for the CDR3 is TGTGCCTGGGGGGCGGGGGCTGGCTACACCTTC. Encoded protein: CAWGAGAGYTF.

A word on this clone: Its ends do not fully match the called genes, so a read error is possible. The chain combines TRBV7-9 with TRBJ2-4; D is ambiguous. This CDR3 is 16 amino acids long. CDR1 is SEHNR and CDR2 is FQNEAQ in the germline V gene (reference sequence). This CDR3 reads CSSSLLGPLAKNIQYF. DNA for the CDR3: TGTTCCAGCAGCTTATTGGGCCCCCTAGCCAAAAACATTCAGTACTTC.

The rearrangement links TRBV9 to TRBJ1-1; 8 bases match TRBD1. This CDR3 has 15 residues. Germline CDR1 SGDLS, CDR2 YYNGEE. The J segment lost 5 bases and the V segment lost 0 bases, leaving 6 bases of the junction unmatched. The CDR3: CASSVDPGGRTEAFF. The CDR3 coding sequence is TGTGCCAGCAGCGTAGATCCAGGGGGCAGGACTGAAGCTTTCTTT.

The chain carries TRBV5-4 and TRBJ2-2; 7 bases are shared with TRBD1. This CDR3 region has 15 residues. Germline CDR1 and CDR2: SGHNT and YYREEE (reference sequence). Trimming at V came to 3 bases and at J to 6 bases, leaving 8 bases not matched to a gene. The CDR3 here is CASSSYRGLAGELFF. The CDR3 coding sequence is TGTGCCAGCAGCTCCTACAGGGGTTTGGCCGGGGAGCTGTTTTTT.

This clone was counted a single time. J is TRBJ1-1 and V is TRBV30; D unresolved. V was cut by 5 bases and J by 7 bases, with 8 bases left in between. This CDR3 region has 10 residues. CDR1 is GTSNPN, CDR2 SVGIG, per germline (reference sequence). In nucleotides, the CDR3 is TGTGCCTGGGTCCAGGTTGAAGCTTTCTTT. It encodes CAWVQVEAFF.

The rearrangement uses TRBV18 and TRBJ2-1, with 11 bases lining up with TRBD2. This CDR3 is built from 15 residues. J lost 3 bases, V lost 3 bases, and 1 base had no gene match. Per the germline V gene, CDR1 is KGHSH and CDR2 is LQKENI. CDR3 residues: CASSPGLADYNEQFF. For the CDR3, the DNA is TGTGCCAGCTCACCGGGACTAGCGGACTACAATGAGCAGTTCTTC.

The V and J genes are TRBV7-8 and TRBJ2-1, with D unclear. Trimming shortened V by 7 bases and J by 2 bases, and 12 bases separated the two germline ends. This CDR3 region has 14 residues. CDR1 and CDR2 (germline): SGHVS, FQNEAQ. The DNA of the CDR3 is TGTGCCAGCACCGTGGGCTCGACCTACAATGAGCAGTTCTTC. It codes for CASTVGSTYNEQFF.

The rearrangement links TRBV5-4 to TRBJ2-2; D call uncertain. Germline V gene lookup returns CDR1 SGHNT and CDR2 YYREEE (reference sequence). The CDR3 totals 12 residues. V shed 4 bases and J shed 6 bases, with 7 bases lying between them. The CDR3 is CASSPTPGELFF. The CDR3 bases are TGTGCCAGCAGCCCTACCCCCGGGGAGCTGTTTTTT.

The rearrangement links TRBV4-3 to TRBJ2-4; D unclear. The CDR3 totals 16 residues. Per germline, CDR1 LGHNA and CDR2 YSLEER. Deletions cut 1 base from V and 0 bases from J, with 10 bases between. The CDR3: CASSQGAALAKNIQYF. DNA of the CDR3: TGCGCCAGCAGCCAAGGGGCAGCCCTAGCCAAAAACATTCAGTACTTC.

The chain is built from TRBV28 and TRBJ1-5; D is perhaps TRBD1 (6 bases). The CDR3 covers 13 residues. Germline loops: CDR1 MDHEN, CDR2 SYDVKM. V shed 10 bases and J shed 6 bases, with 16 bases lying between them. CDR3 sequence: CAIRGQPIQPQHF. DNA of the CDR3: TGTGCCATTAGGGGACAACCGATTCAGCCCCAGCATTTT. Combining the CDR3 with reference TRBV28 and TRBJ1-5 gives the whole variable domain DVKVTQSSRYLVKRTGEKVFLECVQDMDHENMFWYRQDPGLGLRLIYFSYDVKMKEKGDIPEGYSVSREKKERFSLILESASTNQTSMYLCAIRGQPIQPQHFGDGTRLSIL.

The chain employs TRBV5-6 and TRBJ2-2; TRBD1 agrees at 7 bases. The CDR3 has 15 residues. CDR1 is SGHDT, CDR2 YYEEEE, per germline. With V trimmed by 4 bases and J by 4 bases, 7 bases remained unmatched. The CDR3 region is CASSPTPGGTGELFF. CDR3 nucleotides: TGTGCCAGCAGCCCGACCCCAGGGGGCACCGGGGAGCTGTTTTTT.

The chain combines TRBV7-9 with TRBJ2-4, with TRBD1 matching 7 bases. V was pared by 5 bases and J by 8 bases, with 12 bases of the junction left unmatched. CDR3 size: 15 residues. The V gene's germline CDR1 is SEHNR and CDR2 FQNEAQ (reference sequence). The CDR3 nucleotides read TGTGCCAGCAGCAAGGGACAGCGAAGCGTAGACATTCAGTACTTC. Translating gives CASSKGQRSVDIQYF.

The rearrangement links TRBV6-1 to TRBJ2-1; tentative D call: TRBD1 (6 bases). Trimming left V 3 bases short and J 7 bases short, with 10 bases between. CDR1 and CDR2 (germline): MNHNS, SASEGT. The CDR3 has 13 residues. The CDR3, as DNA: TGTGCCAGCAGTGATCTACAGGGAAATGAGCAGTTCTTC. Translating it yields CASSDLQGNEQFF.

The chain has TRBV27 and TRBJ2-7; 7 bases align to TRBD2. Germline values: CDR1 MNHEY, CDR2 SMNVEV (reference sequence). This CDR3 has 15 residues. V trimming: 6 bases; J trimming: 5 bases; junction bases outside the gene matches: 13. CDR3 sequence reads: CASSRLPREYHEQYF. CDR3 nucleotide sequence: TGTGCCAGCAGCCGCCTCCCGCGGGAGTACCACGAGCAGTACTTC.

This clone was seen a single time. J is TRBJ2-5 and V is TRBV25-1, with TRBD1 identical over 10 bases. The V segment lost 3 bases and the J segment 5 bases; nucleotides outside the gene matches: 9. Germline CDR1 is MGHDK and CDR2 is SYGVNS. The CDR3 runs to 16 residues. The chain's CDR3 is CASSDSPTGGWETQYF. In nucleotides, the CDR3 is TGTGCCAGCAGTGACAGCCCGACAGGGGGCTGGGAGACCCAGTACTTC.

This clone was recorded a few times. The rearrangement joins TRBV28 to TRBJ2-7; no firm D call. Per germline, CDR1 MDHEN and CDR2 SYDVKM. This CDR3 has 14 amino acids. The V and J ends lost 3 bases and 0 bases respectively, with 9 bases between them. The CDR3 bases are TGTGCCAGCAGTTTGCTTACTTTCTCCTACGAGCAGTACTTC. Protein: CASSLLTFSYEQYF.

CDR3 in DNA: TGTGCCAGCAGCTTAGATACAGGGGGCTATGAAAAACTGTTTTTT. It yields the protein CASSLDTGGYEKLFF. The chain employs TRBV7-9 and TRBJ1-4; 9 bases align to TRBD1. Trimming removed 1 base from V and 6 bases from J; junction bases left unmatched: 3. The CDR3 runs to 15 residues. Looked up from germline, CDR1 is SEHNR and CDR2 is FQNEAQ (reference sequence).